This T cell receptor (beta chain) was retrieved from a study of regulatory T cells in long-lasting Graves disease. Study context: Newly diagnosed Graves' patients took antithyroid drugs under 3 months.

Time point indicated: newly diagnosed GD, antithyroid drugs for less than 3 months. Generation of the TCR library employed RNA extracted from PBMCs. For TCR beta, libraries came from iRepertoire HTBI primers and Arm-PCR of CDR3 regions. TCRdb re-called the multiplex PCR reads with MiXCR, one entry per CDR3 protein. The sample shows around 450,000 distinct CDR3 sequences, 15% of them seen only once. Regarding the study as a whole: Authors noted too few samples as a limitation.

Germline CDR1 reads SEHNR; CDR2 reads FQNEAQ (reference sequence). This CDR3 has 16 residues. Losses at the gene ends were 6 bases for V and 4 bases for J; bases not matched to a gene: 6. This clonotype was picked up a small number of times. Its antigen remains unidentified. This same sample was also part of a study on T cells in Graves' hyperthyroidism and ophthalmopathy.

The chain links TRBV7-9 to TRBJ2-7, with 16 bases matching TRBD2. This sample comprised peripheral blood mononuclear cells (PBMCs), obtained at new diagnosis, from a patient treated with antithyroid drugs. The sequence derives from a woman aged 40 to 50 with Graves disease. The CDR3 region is CASSQGTSGRGYEQYF. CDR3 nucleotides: TGTGCCAGCAGTCAAGGGACTAGCGGGAGGGGGTACGAGCAGTACTTC. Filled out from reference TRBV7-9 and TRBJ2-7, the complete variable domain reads DTGVSQNPRHKITKRGQNVTFRCDPISEHNRLYWYRQTLGQGPEFLTYFQNEAQLEKSRLLSDRFSAERPKGSFSTLEIQRTEQGDSAMYLCASSQGTSGRGYEQYFGPGTRLTVT.